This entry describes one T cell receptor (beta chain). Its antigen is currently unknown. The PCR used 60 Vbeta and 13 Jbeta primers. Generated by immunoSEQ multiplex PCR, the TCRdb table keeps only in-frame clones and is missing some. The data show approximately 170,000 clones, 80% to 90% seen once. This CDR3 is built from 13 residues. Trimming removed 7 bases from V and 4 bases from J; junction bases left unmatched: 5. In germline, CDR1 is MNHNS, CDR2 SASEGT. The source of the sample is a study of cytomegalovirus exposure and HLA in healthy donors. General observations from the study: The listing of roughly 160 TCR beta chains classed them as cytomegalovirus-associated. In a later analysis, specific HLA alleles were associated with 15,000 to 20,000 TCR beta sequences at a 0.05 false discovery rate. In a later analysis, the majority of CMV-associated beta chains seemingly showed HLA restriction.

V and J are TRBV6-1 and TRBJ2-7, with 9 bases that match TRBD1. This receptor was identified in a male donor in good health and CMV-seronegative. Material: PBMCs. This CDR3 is CASNRDREYEQYF. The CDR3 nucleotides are TGTGCCAGCAATCGGGACAGGGAGTACGAGCAGTACTTC.